This TCR beta chain was profiled in a study of T cells in Graves' hyperthyroidism and ophthalmopathy. Findings and limits, study-wide: From stable hyperthyroidism, ophthalmopathy was separated by a 13 V-J model.

Patients affected by ophthalmopathy presented a Clinical Activity Score of at least 3, a NOSPECS grade of at least 4, and disease duration below 3 months. RNA transcripts gave rise to amplified TCR beta CDR3 regions. HTBI primers were the set used in a first-round RT-PCR of the TCR CDR3. TCRdb used MiXCR to reprocess the multiplex PCR reads, holding one entry per CDR3 protein. The sample carries around 600,000 distinct CDR3 sequences, around 13% recorded once. Per the germline V gene, CDR1 is ENHRY and CDR2 is SYGVKD. This CDR3 has 13 amino acids. V lost 7 bases, J lost 4 bases, and 12 bases lay in between. In this sample, this clonotype turned up many times. Its antigen is not known.

The receptor's source is a woman aged 45-65 years with Graves' ophthalmopathy. The chain has TRBV10-3 and TRBJ2-3, with D uncertain. Sequencing input: blood. In DNA, the CDR3 is TGTGCCATCAAAGCTTCTAGGGCAGATACGCAGTATTTT. This translates into CAIKASRADTQYF.